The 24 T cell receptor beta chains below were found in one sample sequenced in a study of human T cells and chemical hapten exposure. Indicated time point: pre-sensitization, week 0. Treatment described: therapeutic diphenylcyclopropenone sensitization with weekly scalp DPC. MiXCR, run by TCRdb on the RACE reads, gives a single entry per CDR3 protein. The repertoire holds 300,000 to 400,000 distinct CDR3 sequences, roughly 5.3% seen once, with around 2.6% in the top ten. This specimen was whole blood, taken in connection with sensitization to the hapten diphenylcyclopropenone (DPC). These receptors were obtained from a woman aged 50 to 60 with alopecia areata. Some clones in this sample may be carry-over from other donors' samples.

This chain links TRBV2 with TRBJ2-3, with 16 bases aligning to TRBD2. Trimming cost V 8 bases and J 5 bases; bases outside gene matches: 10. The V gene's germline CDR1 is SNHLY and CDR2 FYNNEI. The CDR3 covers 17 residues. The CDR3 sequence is CASGSGTSGRAKDTQYF. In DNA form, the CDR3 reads TGTGCCAGCGGATCCGGGACTAGCGGGAGGGCCAAAGATACGCAGTATTTT.

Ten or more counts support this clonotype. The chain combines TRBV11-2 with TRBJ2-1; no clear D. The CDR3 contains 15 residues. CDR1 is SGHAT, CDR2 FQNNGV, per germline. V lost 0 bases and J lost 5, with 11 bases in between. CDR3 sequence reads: CASSLEGGPNNEQFF. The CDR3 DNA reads TGTGCCAGCAGCTTAGAAGGTGGTCCTAACAATGAGCAGTTCTTC.

CDR3 DNA: TGTGCCAGCTCACCACCGGGGTCAGCGGGAGGAGTCTACGAGCAGTACTTC. This translates into CASSPPGSAGGVYEQYF. The chain carries TRBV18 and TRBJ2-7, with TRBD2 matching over 9 bases. This CDR3 contains 17 residues. The V gene end was trimmed by 0 bases and the J gene end by 3 bases; junction bases not matched to a gene: 9. The V gene's germline CDR1 is KGHSH and CDR2 LQKENI.

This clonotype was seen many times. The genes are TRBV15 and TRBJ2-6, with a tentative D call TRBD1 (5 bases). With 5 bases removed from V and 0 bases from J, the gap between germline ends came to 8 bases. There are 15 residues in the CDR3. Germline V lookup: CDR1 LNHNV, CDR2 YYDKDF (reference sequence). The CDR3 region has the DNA TGTGCCACCAGCCTTGACAGCTCTGGGGCCAACGTCCTGACTTTC. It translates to CATSLDSSGANVLTF.

The DNA of the CDR3 is TGTGCCAGCAGCCACAGGGGCCAAGAGACCCAGTACTTC. It specifies CASSHRGQETQYF. The V and J genes are TRBV7-8 and TRBJ2-5; 7 bases match TRBD1. CDR1 is SGHVS, CDR2 FQNEAQ, per germline. V trimming: 5 bases; J trimming: 1 base; junction bases outside the gene matches: 1. The CDR3 is 13 residues long.

The CDR3 reads CASSLASVAAGANVLTF. The CDR3 DNA is TGCGCCAGCAGCTTGGCCTCAGTAGCTGCAGGGGCCAACGTCCTGACTTTC. The V call is TRBV5-1, the J call TRBJ2-6; D is unresolved. V was cut by 0 bases and J by 4 bases, with 14 bases left in between. This CDR3 is 17 amino acids long. Germline V lookup: CDR1 SGHRS, CDR2 YFSETQ.

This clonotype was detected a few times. The CDR3 protein is CASSGRPNTEAFF. The CDR3 nucleotides are TGCGCCAGTTCCGGGCGACCGAACACTGAAGCTTTCTTT. The chain joins TRBV4-3 to TRBJ1-1; no reliable D call. Germline CDR1 reads LGHNA; CDR2 reads YSLEER. The CDR3 spans 13 residues. V lost 9 bases and J 1 base, leaving 12 bases between the germline ends.

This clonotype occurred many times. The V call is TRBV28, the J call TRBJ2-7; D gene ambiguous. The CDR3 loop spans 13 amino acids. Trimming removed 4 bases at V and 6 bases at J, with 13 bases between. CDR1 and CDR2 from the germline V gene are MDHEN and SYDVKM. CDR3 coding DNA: TGTGCCAGCAGTTGGAGCTCGGTGCCCGAGCAGTACTTC. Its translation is CASSWSSVPEQYF.

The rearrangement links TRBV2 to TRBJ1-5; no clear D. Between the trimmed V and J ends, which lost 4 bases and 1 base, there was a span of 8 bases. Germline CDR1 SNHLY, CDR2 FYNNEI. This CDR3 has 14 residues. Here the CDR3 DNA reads TGTGCCAGCAGTGCCGGTCTAAGCAATCAGCCCCAGCATTTT. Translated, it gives CASSAGLSNQPQHF.

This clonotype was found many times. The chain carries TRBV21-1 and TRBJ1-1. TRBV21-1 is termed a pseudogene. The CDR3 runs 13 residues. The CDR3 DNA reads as TGTGCCAGCAGCACCCACGGGAACACTGAAGCTTTCTTT. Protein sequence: CASSTHGNTEAFF.

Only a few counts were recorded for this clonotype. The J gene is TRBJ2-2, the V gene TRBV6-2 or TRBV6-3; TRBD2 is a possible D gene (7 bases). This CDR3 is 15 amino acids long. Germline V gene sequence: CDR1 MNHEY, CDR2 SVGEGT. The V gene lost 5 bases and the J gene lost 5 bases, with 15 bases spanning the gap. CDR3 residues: CASSGAGRGTGELFF. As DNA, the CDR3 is TGTGCCAGCAGTGGAGCGGGAAGGGGGACCGGGGAGCTGTTTTTT.

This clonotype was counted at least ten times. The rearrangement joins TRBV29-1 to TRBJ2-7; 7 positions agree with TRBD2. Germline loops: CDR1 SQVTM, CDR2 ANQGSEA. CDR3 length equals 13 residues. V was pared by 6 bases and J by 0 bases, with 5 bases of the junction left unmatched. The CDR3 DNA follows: TGCAGCGTCTTACTAGCGAACTCCTACGAGCAGTACTTC. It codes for CSVLLANSYEQYF.

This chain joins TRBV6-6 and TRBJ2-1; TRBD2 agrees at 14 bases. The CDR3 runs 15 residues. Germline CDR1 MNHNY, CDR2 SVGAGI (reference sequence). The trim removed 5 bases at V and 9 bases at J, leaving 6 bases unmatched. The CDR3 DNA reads TGTGCCAGCAGTCGGGGACTAGCGGGAGAGAGTGAGCAGTTCTTC. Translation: CASSRGLAGESEQFF.

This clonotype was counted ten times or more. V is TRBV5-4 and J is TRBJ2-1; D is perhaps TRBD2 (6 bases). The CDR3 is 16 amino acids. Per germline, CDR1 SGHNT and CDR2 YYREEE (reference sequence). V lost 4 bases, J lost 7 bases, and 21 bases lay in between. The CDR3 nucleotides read TGTGCCAGCAGCACCGCCTCTAGCGCTCGCTGGAATGAGCAGTTCTTC. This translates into CASSTASSARWNEQFF.

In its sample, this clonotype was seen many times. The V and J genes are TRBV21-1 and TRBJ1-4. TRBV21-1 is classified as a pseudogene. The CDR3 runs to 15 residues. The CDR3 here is CASSKGDTTNEKLFF. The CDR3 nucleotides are TGTGCCAGCAGCAAAGGTGACACAACTAATGAAAAACTGTTTTTT.

The CDR3 region has the DNA TGTGCCAGCAGCCTTACCCCCACCAGGCAGGGTATAGAGCAGTTCTTC. Translating gives CASSLTPTRQGIEQFF. The chain links TRBV11-3 to TRBJ2-1; weak D call: TRBD1 (5 bases). V lost 5 bases to trimming and J lost 10 bases, with 24 bases between them. Germline CDR1 and CDR2: SGHNT and YENEEA. The CDR3 totals 16 residues.

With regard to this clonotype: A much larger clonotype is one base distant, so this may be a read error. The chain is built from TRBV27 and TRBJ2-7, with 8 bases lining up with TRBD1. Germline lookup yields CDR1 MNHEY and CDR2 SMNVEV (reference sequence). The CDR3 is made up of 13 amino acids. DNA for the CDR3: TGTGCCAGCTCCAGGACAGGGAGGAACGAGCTGTACTTC. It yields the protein CASSRTGRNELYF.

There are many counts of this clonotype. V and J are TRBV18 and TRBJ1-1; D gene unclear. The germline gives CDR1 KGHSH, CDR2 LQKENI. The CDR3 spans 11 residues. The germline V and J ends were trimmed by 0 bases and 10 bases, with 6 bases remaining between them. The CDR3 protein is CASSPPKIAFF. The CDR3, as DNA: TGTGCCAGCTCACCACCCAAGATAGCTTTCTTT.

In DNA, the CDR3 is TGCAGTGCCCCCCCAGAGGGGGAGACCCAGTACTTC. Its protein product is CSAPPEGETQYF. V gene TRBV20-1 combines with J gene TRBJ2-5; the D gene could be TRBD1 or TRBD2 (5 bases each). V shed 6 bases and J shed 5 bases, with 13 bases lying between them. This CDR3 region has 12 residues. Germline CDR1 and CDR2: DFQATT and SNEGSKA (reference sequence).

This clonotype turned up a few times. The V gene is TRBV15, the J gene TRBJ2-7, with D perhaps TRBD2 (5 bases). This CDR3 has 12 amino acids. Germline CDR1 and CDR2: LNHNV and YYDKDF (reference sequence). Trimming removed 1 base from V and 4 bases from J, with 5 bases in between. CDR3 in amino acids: CATSRGEYEQYF. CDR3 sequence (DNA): TGTGCCACCAGCAGAGGGGAGTACGAGCAGTACTTC.

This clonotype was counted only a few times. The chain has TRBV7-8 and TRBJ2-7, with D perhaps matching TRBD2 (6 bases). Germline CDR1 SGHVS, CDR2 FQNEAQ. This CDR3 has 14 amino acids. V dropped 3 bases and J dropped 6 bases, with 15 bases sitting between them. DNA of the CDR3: TGTGCCAGCAGCTTCGAACTGGGGGGAAGCGAGCAGTACTTC. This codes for CASSFELGGSEQYF. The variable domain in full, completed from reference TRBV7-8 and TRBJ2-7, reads GAGVSQSPRYKVAKRGQDVALRCDPISGHVSLFWYQQALGQGPEFLTYFQNEAQLDKSGLPSDRFFAERPEGSVSTLKIQRTQQEDSAVYLCASSFELGGSEQYFGPGTRLTVT.

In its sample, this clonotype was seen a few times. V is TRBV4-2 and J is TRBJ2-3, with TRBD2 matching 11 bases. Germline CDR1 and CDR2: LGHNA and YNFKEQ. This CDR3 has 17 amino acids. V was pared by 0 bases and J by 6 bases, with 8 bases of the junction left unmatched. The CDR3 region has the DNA TGTGCCAGCAGCCAAGATGTCCTAGCGGGGGGCCCGGATACGCAGTATTTT. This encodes CASSQDVLAGGPDTQYF.

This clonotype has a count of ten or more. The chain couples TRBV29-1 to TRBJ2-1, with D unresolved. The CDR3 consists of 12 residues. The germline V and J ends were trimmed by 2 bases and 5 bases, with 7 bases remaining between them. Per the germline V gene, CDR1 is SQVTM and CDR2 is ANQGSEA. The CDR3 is CSVEFSNNEQFF. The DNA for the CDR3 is TGCAGCGTTGAATTTAGTAACAATGAGCAGTTCTTC.

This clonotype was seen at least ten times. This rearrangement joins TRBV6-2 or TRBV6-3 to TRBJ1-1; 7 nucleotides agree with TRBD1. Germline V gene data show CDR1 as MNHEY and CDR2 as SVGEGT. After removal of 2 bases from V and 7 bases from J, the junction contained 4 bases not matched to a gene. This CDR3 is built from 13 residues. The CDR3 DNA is TGTGCCAGCAGTTACGCCGGGACAGTTGAAGCTTTCTTT. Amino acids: CASSYAGTVEAFF.